Each of the 25 T cell receptor beta chains below was sequenced from the same sample in a study of siplizumab effects on memory and regulatory T cells. Libraries were prepared by immunoSEQ multiplex PCR; TCRdb keeps only in-frame clonotypes and omits some of them. The sample consists of tens of thousands of clones, 96% of them appearing once. The sample comprised naive CD8+ T cells sorted from blood. Every receptor here comes from a human donor in good health.

Only one count was recorded for this clone. The V gene is TRBV19, the J gene TRBJ2-1; 7 nucleotides agree with TRBD2. The CDR3 consists of 15 residues. J gave up 5 bases and V 4 bases, and 8 bases lay outside the gene matches. Germline loops: CDR1 LNHDA, CDR2 SQIVND (reference sequence). The DNA for the CDR3 is TGTGCCAGTAGTAGTCCAGGGAGGGATAACAATGAGCAGTTCTTC. Protein: CASSSPGRDNNEQFF.

This chain connects TRBV19 to TRBJ1-2; 8 bases are a match to TRBD1. The CDR3 runs 14 residues. With 9 bases clipped from V and 4 bases from J, the junction kept 10 bases outside the gene matches. Germline V CDR1 and CDR2: LNHDA, SQIVND (reference sequence). The DNA for the CDR3 is TGTGCCAGCCATATACAGGGGGGAGTCTATGGCTACACCTTC. This sequence encodes CASHIQGGVYGYTF.

The chain carries TRBV9 and TRBJ2-1; 10 bases are shared with TRBD1. The CDR3 has 16 residues. V lost 0 bases, J lost 4 bases, and 4 bases stayed unmatched. Germline-derived CDR1 and CDR2 are SGDLS and YYNGEE. The CDR3 sequence is CASSVAGTGVYNEQFF. The CDR3 DNA reads as TGTGCCAGCAGCGTAGCTGGGACAGGGGTTTACAATGAGCAGTTCTTC. Full variable domain (remainder filled in from reference TRBV9 and TRBJ2-1): DSGVTQTPKHLITATGQRVTLRCSPRSGDLSVYWYQQSLDQGLQFLIQYYNGEERAKGNILERFSAQQFPDLHSELNLSSLELGDSALYFCASSVAGTGVYNEQFFGPGTRLTVL.

V usage is TRBV29-1 and J usage is TRBJ2-7; possibly TRBD2 for D (6 bases). V dropped 3 bases and J dropped 5 bases, with 14 bases sitting between them. CDR1 is SQVTM and CDR2 is ANQGSEA in the germline V gene. The CDR3 is made up of 13 amino acids. CDR3 bases: TGCAGCGTTGAGGAGGGGCAGGGAAACGAGCAGTACTTC. Translating it yields CSVEEGQGNEQYF.

The chain combines TRBV6-6 with TRBJ1-4; D is unclear. This CDR3 has 11 amino acids. V lost 2 bases to trimming and J lost 8 bases, with 3 bases between them. Per germline, CDR1 MNHNY and CDR2 SVGAGI (reference sequence). As DNA, the CDR3 is TGTGCCAGCAGTTACCAAGAAAAACTGTTTTTT. Translated, it gives CASSYQEKLFF.

The gene calls are TRBV7-4 and TRBJ2-7; 14 nucleotides match TRBD2. The V gene end was trimmed by 5 bases and the J gene end by 5 bases; junction bases not matched to a gene: 5. CDR3 length: 15 residues. From germline, CDR1 is SGHVT and CDR2 SQSDAQ. This chain's CDR3 is CASSTRTSGGNEQYF. CDR3 DNA: TGTGCCAGCAGCACGAGGACTAGCGGGGGGAACGAGCAGTACTTC.

J is TRBJ1-1 and V is TRBV19; D possibly corresponds to TRBD1 (5 bases). Trimming removed 1 base at V and 11 bases at J, with 20 bases between. This CDR3 comprises 15 residues. The germline V gene encodes CDR1 LNHDA and CDR2 SQIVND (reference sequence). CDR3 protein: CASSIGSRAGSGAFF. The CDR3 DNA is TGTGCCAGTAGTATAGGGAGCAGGGCAGGATCCGGGGCTTTCTTT.

Written as DNA, the CDR3 is TGTGCCAGCAGCGTAGAGGGGGGCTTGAACACTGAAGCTTTCTTT. Translated: CASSVEGGLNTEAFF. The rearrangement joins TRBV9 to TRBJ1-1, with D perhaps matching TRBD1 (6 bases). The germline CDR1 and CDR2 sequences are SGDLS and YYNGEE. The CDR3 is made up of 15 amino acids. The V end lost 0 bases, the J end lost 0 bases, and 9 bases lay between the germline ends.

The V and J genes are TRBV7-9 and TRBJ2-1, with 13 positions matching TRBD2. Trimming at V came to 5 bases and at J to 1 base, leaving 8 bases not matched to a gene. This CDR3 comprises 18 residues. Per germline, CDR1 SEHNR and CDR2 FQNEAQ (reference sequence). This CDR3 reads CASSETSGGDFSYNEQFF. The CDR3 region has the DNA TGTGCCAGCAGCGAAACTAGCGGGGGGGATTTTTCCTACAATGAGCAGTTCTTC.

The rearrangement links TRBV7-9 to TRBJ2-7; 12 positions agree with TRBD2. The CDR3 runs 18 residues. V trimming: 5 bases; J trimming: 1 base; junction bases outside the gene matches: 12. Germline-derived CDR1 and CDR2 are SEHNR and FQNEAQ (reference sequence). The CDR3 region is CASSPVRLAGGPSYEQYF. CDR3 nucleotide sequence: TGTGCCAGCAGCCCGGTACGTCTAGCGGGGGGGCCTTCCTACGAGCAGTACTTC.

This rearrangement joins TRBV30 to TRBJ2-1; a weak D match, TRBD1 (6 bases). V lost 3 bases, J lost 10 bases, and 16 bases lay in between. The CDR3 length is 13 residues. Germline-derived CDR1 and CDR2 are GTSNPN and SVGIG (reference sequence). In DNA, the CDR3 is TGTGCCTGGAGACAGGGCGTTTTCCGAGAGCAGTTCTTC. Translating it yields CAWRQGVFREQFF. Full variable domain (rest looked up from reference TRBV30 and TRBJ2-1): SQTIHQWPATLVQPVGSPLSLECTVEGTSNPNLYWYRQAAGRGLQLLFYSVGIGQISSEVPQNLSASRPQDRQFILSSKKLLLSDSGFYLCAWRQGVFREQFFGPGTRLTVL.

CDR3 protein: CASSAGERNSPLHF. The CDR3 coding sequence is TGTGCCAGCAGTGCGGGGGAGAGGAATTCACCCCTCCACTTT. The chain is built from TRBV2 and TRBJ1-6; a weak D match, TRBD1 (5 bases). The germline V gene has CDR1 SNHLY and CDR2 FYNNEI. Trimming left V 4 bases short and J 7 bases short, with 11 bases between. The CDR3 sequence is 14 residues long.

V usage is TRBV4-1 and J usage is TRBJ2-3, with D hard to call. From germline, CDR1 is MGHRA and CDR2 YSYEKL. The CDR3 extends over 15 amino acids. V was pared by 0 bases and J by 3 bases, with 10 bases between. CDR3 in DNA: TGCGCCAGCAGCCAAGAGGATGGTTGGACAGATACGCAGTATTTT. Translated, it gives CASSQEDGWTDTQYF.

The chain couples TRBV7-8 to TRBJ2-7; D is unclear. CDR1 and CDR2 (germline): SGHVS, FQNEAQ. Trimming removed 8 bases at V and 0 bases at J, with 11 bases between. This CDR3 has 13 residues. Here the CDR3 reads CASRPPVSYEQYF. As DNA, the CDR3 is TGTGCCAGCCGTCCCCCTGTCTCCTACGAGCAGTACTTC.

This clone was found a few times. The chain is built from TRBV5-6 and TRBJ1-1, with D tentatively TRBD1 (6 bases). CDR1 is SGHDT, CDR2 YYEEEE, per germline. The CDR3 loop spans 12 amino acids. V was clipped by 7 bases and J by 4 bases, with 11 bases between them. The CDR3 is CASAQGTTEAFF. As DNA, the CDR3 is TGTGCCAGCGCACAGGGAACCACTGAAGCTTTCTTT.

The chain joins TRBV7-3 to TRBJ2-2, with D possibly matching TRBD1 (5 bases). The germline gives CDR1 SGHTA, CDR2 FQGTGA. The V end lost 2 bases, the J end lost 1 base, and 8 bases lay between the germline ends. The CDR3 spans 15 residues. The DNA for the CDR3 is TGTGCCAGCAGCTTACAGGGATGGAACACCGGGGAGCTGTTTTTT. Protein product: CASSLQGWNTGELFF.

This rearrangement joins TRBV4-1 to TRBJ2-1; no definite D call. CDR3 length: 15 residues. The V gene's germline CDR1 is MGHRA and CDR2 YSYEKL. V was clipped by 0 bases and J by 4 bases, with 10 bases between them. CDR3 protein: CASSQDLPLYNEQFF. The CDR3, as DNA: TGCGCCAGCAGCCAAGATCTTCCGCTTTACAATGAGCAGTTCTTC.

To note about this clone: The sample has other DNA sequences that encode this CDR3 too. CDR3 nucleotides: TGTGCCAGCAGTTTATCGGGACAGAACACTGAAGCTTTCTTT. Translating it yields CASSLSGQNTEAFF. V and J are TRBV27 and TRBJ1-1; TRBD1 is a possible D gene (6 bases). Germline CDR1 reads MNHEY; CDR2 reads SMNVEV (reference sequence). The V end lost 0 bases, the J end lost 1 base, and 6 bases lay between the germline ends. The CDR3 runs 14 residues.

The chain links TRBV20-1 to TRBJ1-1; no definite D call. The CDR3 runs 11 residues. V dropped 7 bases and J dropped 0 bases, with 6 bases sitting between them. Germline values: CDR1 DFQATT, CDR2 SNEGSKA (reference sequence). CDR3 amino acids: CSVPLNTEAFF. CDR3 nucleotides: TGCAGTGTCCCCCTGAACACTGAAGCTTTCTTT.

This chain uses TRBV21-1 with TRBJ1-1; the table assigns TRBD1, which was not confirmed against the DNA. TRBV21-1 is a pseudogene segment. This CDR3 spans 18 amino acids. Here the CDR3 reads CASSTLETRHAQNTEAFF. The CDR3 bases are TGTGCCAGCAGCACCCTCGAAACCCGACATGCTCAGAACACTGAAGCTTTCTTT.

The table lists this clone with a count of one. The V gene is TRBV6-4, the J gene TRBJ2-1; 13 bases align to TRBD2. After removal of 5 bases from V and 4 bases from J, the junction contained 2 bases not matched to a gene. In germline, CDR1 is MRHNA, CDR2 SNTAGT. CDR3 length equals 15 residues. This chain's CDR3 is CASSSTSGGYNEQFF. For the CDR3, the DNA is TGTGCCAGCAGTTCGACTAGCGGGGGGTACAATGAGCAGTTCTTC.

DNA for the CDR3: TGTGCCAGCAGTGAGGACCGCGGGGGACCTAGCACAGATACGCAGTATTTT. Its translation: CASSEDRGGPSTDTQYF. The chain employs TRBV2 and TRBJ2-3; TRBD2 matches at 7 bases. This CDR3 is 17 amino acids long. Trimming removed 3 bases from V and 0 bases from J; junction bases left unmatched: 9. Germline CDR1 SNHLY, CDR2 FYNNEI.

This sequence joins TRBV14 and TRBJ2-5, with TRBD2 matching over 11 bases. Germline V gene data show CDR1 as SGHDN and CDR2 as FVKESK. J gave up 7 bases and V 5 bases, and 12 bases lay outside the gene matches. This CDR3 has 16 residues. Here the CDR3 reads CASSAILAGAEGTQYF. CDR3 nucleotide sequence: TGTGCCAGCAGCGCTATACTAGCGGGGGCCGAGGGGACCCAGTACTTC.

The chain links TRBV12-5 to TRBJ2-7; perhaps TRBD2 as D (5 bases). The V and J ends lost 5 bases and 2 bases respectively, with 16 bases between them. The CDR3 contains 15 residues. Germline V lookup: CDR1 LGHNT, CDR2 FRNRAP. CDR3 nucleotide sequence: TGTGCTAGTGGTCTACCGGGGTTCGACACCTACGAGCAGTACTTC. Translated: CASGLPGFDTYEQYF.

The chain has TRBV15 and TRBJ2-3, with D unclear. V lost 0 bases and J 8 bases, leaving 9 bases between the germline ends. The CDR3 sequence is 13 residues long. The germline CDR1 and CDR2 sequences are LNHNV and YYDKDF (reference sequence). The CDR3: CATSRDPPGTQYF. The CDR3 nucleotides are TGTGCCACCAGCAGAGACCCGCCCGGTACGCAGTATTTT.